This is a list of T cell receptor beta chains from one sample in a study of control samples from healthy donors and cancer patients. Assay used: immunoSEQ multiplex PCR; TCRdb lists only in-frame clones, some missing. The sample records 150,000 to 200,000 clones, almost 90% being singletons. The sequenced sample was blood. These receptors came from a woman aged 50 to 60 in good health. CDR3s leave out the opening cysteine and the closing phenylalanine or tryptophan. Fields, in order: V gene, D gene, J gene, CDR3 protein. A D gene is named only where the DNA matches it firmly.

V: TRBV14; D: .; J: TRBJ1-2; CDR3: ASSQNFVIGGLYGYT
V: TRBV28; D: .; J: TRBJ1-2; CDR3: ASSLLDSYGYT
V: TRBV6-5; D: .; J: TRBJ1-4; CDR3: ASSYMRVNEKLF
V: TRBV7-6; D: .; J: TRBJ1-2; CDR3: ASSLTGFHGYT
V: TRBV11-1; D: TRBD2; J: TRBJ2-7; CDR3: ASSVEGTSSLEQY
V: TRBV27; D: .; J: TRBJ1-1; CDR3: ASSPRQGALNTEAF
V: TRBV5-1; D: TRBD1; J: TRBJ2-7; CDR3: ASSLAMDRAPEQY
V: TRBV7-8; D: .; J: TRBJ1-2; CDR3: ASSLDGLSYGYT
V: TRBV5-4; D: .; J: TRBJ2-2; CDR3: ASSASRGSNTGELF
V: TRBV28; D: TRBD1; J: TRBJ2-7; CDR3: ASSLWGFDRGAEQY
V: TRBV6-5; D: .; J: TRBJ1-5; CDR3: ASSWSGPNGPQH
V: TRBV2; D: TRBD2; J: TRBJ2-1; CDR3: ASSESRLAGVGGWSYNEQF
V: TRBV15; D: .; J: TRBJ2-7; CDR3: ATSRGGISSYEQY
V: TRBV27; D: .; J: TRBJ1-3; CDR3: ASRRTLSGNTIY
V: TRBV24-1; D: TRBD2; J: TRBJ2-1; CDR3: ATSDEGLAGEQF
V: TRBV5-1; D: .; J: TRBJ2-3; CDR3: ASSLGGGAGATDTQY
V: TRBV7-3; D: .; J: TRBJ2-2; CDR3: ASSLGTDTGELF
V: TRBV7-8; D: .; J: TRBJ2-2; CDR3: ASSLGQVRSGELF
V: TRBV14; D: .; J: TRBJ2-3; CDR3: ASSQYLADTQY
V: TRBV7-8; D: TRBD2; J: TRBJ2-3; CDR3: ASSLAGGPGDTQY
V: TRBV5-4; D: TRBD2; J: TRBJ2-7; CDR3: ASSKEPTSGSYEQY
V: TRBV30; D: .; J: TRBJ1-1; CDR3: AWSGYRVQNTEAF
V: TRBV5-1; D: .; J: TRBJ2-5; CDR3: ASSGGLGPQETQY
V: TRBV10-3; D: TRBD1; J: TRBJ2-7; CDR3: AISSLDRDSYEQY
V: TRBV28; D: .; J: TRBJ2-7; CDR3: ASRGAGVRRDEQY
V: TRBV6-4; D: TRBD2; J: TRBJ2-1; CDR3: ASRTTSGSPSNEQF
V: TRBV6-5; D: TRBD1; J: TRBJ1-1; CDR3: ASRTGGRDTEAF
V: TRBV6-5; D: TRBD1; J: TRBJ1-1; CDR3: ASSYALPGQGGEAF
V: TRBV5-8; D: .; J: TRBJ2-3; CDR3: ASSFPGIDTQY
V: TRBV24-1; D: .; J: TRBJ1-4; CDR3: ATSVLLATNEKLF
V: TRBV2; D: .; J: TRBJ1-2; CDR3: ASQGGYGYT
V: TRBV5-6; D: .; J: TRBJ2-3; CDR3: ASSLVQVDTQY